This TCR beta chain appears in the sequencing data of a study of brain T cells in children with intractable seizures. The time point denotes: blood from clinic visit 5 months post-surgery; TSC patient then seizure free. The sequenced cases were selected for having the highest brain T cell transcript signatures. The protocol was immunoSEQ multiplex PCR, while the TCRdb copy is restricted to in-frame clones and leaves out a portion. Here the sample spans about 320,000 clones, about 93% being singletons. Germline CDR1 and CDR2: ENHRY and SYGVKD. CDR3 size: 14 residues. J gave up 4 bases and V 7 bases, and 9 bases lay outside the gene matches.

The source of this sequence is a boy under three years old with tuberous sclerosis and intractable seizures. The starting material was peripheral blood, obtained 4 to 5 months after surgery. V is TRBV10-3 and J is TRBJ2-7; 8 bases are shared with TRBD1. CDR3 in DNA: TGTGCCATCAAGGGGCAGGGGGCATATTACGAGCAGTACTTC. Translating gives CAIKGQGAYYEQYF.